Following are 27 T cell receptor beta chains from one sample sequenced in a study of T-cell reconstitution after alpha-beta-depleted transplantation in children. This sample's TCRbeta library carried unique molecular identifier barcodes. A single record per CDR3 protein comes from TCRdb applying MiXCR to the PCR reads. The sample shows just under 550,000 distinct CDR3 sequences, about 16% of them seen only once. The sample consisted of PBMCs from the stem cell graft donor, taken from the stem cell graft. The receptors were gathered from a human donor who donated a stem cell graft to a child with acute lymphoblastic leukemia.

Written as DNA, the CDR3 is TGTGCCAGCAGCTTGGAGCCAGGGATTGGCACAGATACGCAGTATTTT. Amino acids: CASSLEPGIGTDTQYF. The chain has TRBV5-5 and TRBJ2-3, with TRBD1 as a possible D gene (5 bases). Germline assignment: CDR1 SGHKS and CDR2 YYEKEE (reference sequence). Trimming pared 0 bases from V and 1 base from J, leaving 12 bases between. The CDR3 covers 16 residues. The whole variable domain, filled in from reference TRBV5-5 and TRBJ2-3, reads DAGVTQSPTHLIKTRGQQVTLRCSPISGHKSVSWYQQVLGQGPQFIFQYYEKEERGRGNFPDRFSARQFPNYSSELNVNALLLGDSALYLCASSLEPGIGTDTQYFGPGTRLTVL.

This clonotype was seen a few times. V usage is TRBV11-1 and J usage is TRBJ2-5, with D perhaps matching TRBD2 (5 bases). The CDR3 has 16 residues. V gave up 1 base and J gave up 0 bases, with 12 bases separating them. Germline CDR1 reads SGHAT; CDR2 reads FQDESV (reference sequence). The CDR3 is CASSLGEAGYQETQYF. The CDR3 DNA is TGTGCCAGCAGCTTAGGAGAGGCGGGCTACCAAGAGACCCAGTACTTC. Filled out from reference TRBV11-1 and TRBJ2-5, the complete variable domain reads EAEVAQSPRYKITEKSQAVAFWCDPISGHATLYWYRQILGQGPELLVQFQDESVVDDSQLPKDRFSAERLKGVDSTLKIQPAELGDSAMYLCASSLGEAGYQETQYFGPGTRLLVL.

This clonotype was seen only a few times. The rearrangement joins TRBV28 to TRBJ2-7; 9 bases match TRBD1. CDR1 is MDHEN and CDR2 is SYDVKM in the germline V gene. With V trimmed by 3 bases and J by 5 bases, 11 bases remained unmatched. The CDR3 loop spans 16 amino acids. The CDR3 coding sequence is TGTGCCAGCAGTTTTACCTCCGGGACAGGGCAGCACGAGCAGTACTTC. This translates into CASSFTSGTGQHEQYF.

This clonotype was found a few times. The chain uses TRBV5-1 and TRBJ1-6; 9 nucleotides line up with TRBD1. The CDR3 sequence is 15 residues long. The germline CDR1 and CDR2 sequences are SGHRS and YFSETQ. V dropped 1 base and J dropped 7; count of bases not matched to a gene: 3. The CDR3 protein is CASSLTGTGNSPLHF. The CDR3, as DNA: TGCGCCAGCAGCTTGACCGGGACAGGGAATTCACCCCTCCACTTT.

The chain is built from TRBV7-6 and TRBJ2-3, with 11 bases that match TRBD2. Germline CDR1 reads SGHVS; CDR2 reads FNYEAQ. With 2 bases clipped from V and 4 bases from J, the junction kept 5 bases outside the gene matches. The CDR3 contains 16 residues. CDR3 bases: TGTGCCAGCAGCTTAATAGCGGGAGGGAGCCCAGATACGCAGTATTTT. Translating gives CASSLIAGGSPDTQYF. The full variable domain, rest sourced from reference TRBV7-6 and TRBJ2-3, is GAGVSQSPRYKVTKRGQDVALRCDPISGHVSLYWYRQALGQGPEFLTYFNYEAQQDKSGLPNDRFSAERPEGSISTLTIQRTEQRDSAMYRCASSLIAGGSPDTQYFGPGTRLTVL.

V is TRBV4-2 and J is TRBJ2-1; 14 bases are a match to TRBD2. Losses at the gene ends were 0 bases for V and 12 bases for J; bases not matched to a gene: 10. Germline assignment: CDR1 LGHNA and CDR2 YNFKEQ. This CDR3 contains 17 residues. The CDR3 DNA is TGTGCCAGCAGCCAAGAATTACGGGGACTAGCGGGAGTCAGGCAGTTCTTC. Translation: CASSQELRGLAGVRQFF.

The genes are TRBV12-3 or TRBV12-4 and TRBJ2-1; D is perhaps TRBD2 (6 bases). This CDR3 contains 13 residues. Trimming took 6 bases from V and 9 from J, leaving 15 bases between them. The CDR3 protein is CASRGLDPPEQFF. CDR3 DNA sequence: TGTGCCAGCAGGGGACTGGACCCACCTGAGCAGTTCTTC.

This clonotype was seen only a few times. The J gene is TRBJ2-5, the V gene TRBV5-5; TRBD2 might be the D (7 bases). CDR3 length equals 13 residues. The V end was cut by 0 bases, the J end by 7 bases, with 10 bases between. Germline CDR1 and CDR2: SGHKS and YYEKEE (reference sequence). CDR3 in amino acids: CASSLVRGGTQYF. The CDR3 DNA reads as TGTGCCAGCAGCTTGGTGAGGGGGGGGACCCAGTACTTC.

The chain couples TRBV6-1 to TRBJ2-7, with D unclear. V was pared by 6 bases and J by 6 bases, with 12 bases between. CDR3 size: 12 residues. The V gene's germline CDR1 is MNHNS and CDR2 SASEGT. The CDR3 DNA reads TGTGCCAGCAGCTATAACAAGGCCGAGCAGTACTTC. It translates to CASSYNKAEQYF.

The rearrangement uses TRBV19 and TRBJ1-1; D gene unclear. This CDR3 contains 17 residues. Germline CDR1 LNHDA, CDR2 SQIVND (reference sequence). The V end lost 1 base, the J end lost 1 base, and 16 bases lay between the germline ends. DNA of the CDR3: TGTGCCAGTAGTATAGTGTGGTATGTCAGGCAGAACACTGAAGCTTTCTTT. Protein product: CASSIVWYVRQNTEAFF.

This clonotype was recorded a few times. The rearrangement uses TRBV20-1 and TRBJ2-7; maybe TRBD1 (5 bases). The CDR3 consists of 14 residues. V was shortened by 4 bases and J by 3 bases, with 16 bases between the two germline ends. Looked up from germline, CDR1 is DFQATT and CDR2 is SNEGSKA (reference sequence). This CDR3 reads CSAKGTGDFYEQYF. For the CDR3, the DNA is TGCAGTGCTAAAGGCACAGGCGACTTCTACGAGCAGTACTTC.

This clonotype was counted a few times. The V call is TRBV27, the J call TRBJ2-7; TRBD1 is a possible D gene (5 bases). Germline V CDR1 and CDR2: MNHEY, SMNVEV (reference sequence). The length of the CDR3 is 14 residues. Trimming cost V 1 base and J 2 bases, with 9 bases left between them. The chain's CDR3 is CASSLLGRPYEQYF. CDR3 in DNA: TGTGCCAGCAGTTTATTGGGGCGCCCCTACGAGCAGTACTTC.

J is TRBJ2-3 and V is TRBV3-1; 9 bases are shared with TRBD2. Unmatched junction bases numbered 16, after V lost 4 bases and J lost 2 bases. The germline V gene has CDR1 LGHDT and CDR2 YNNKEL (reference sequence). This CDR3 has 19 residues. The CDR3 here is CASSRGRATSGPDTDTQYF. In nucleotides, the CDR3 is TGTGCCAGCAGCCGCGGGAGGGCTACTAGCGGGCCTGACACAGATACGCAGTATTTT.

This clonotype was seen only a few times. CDR3 in DNA: TGTGCCAGCAGCTTGGAAAGGTCAAGGTCTGGAAACACCATATATTTT. Protein: CASSLERSRSGNTIYF. This chain connects TRBV5-5 to TRBJ1-3; no clear D gene. The CDR3 sequence is 16 residues long. The V and J ends lost 0 bases and 1 base respectively, with 11 bases between them. CDR1 is SGHKS and CDR2 is YYEKEE in the germline V gene (reference sequence).

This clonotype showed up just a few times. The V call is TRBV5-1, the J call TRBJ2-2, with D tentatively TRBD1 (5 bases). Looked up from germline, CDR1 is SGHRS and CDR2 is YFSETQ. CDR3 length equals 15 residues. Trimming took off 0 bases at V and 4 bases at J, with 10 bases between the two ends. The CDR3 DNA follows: TGCGCCAGCAGCTTGGAACGAAGGGGCACCGGGGAGCTGTTTTTT. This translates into CASSLERRGTGELFF.

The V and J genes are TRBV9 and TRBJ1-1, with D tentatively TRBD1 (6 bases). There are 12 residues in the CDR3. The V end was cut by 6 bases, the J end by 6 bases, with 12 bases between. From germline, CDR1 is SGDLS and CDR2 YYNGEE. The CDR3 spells CASTGARAEAFF. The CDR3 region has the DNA TGTGCCAGCACGGGGGCGCGCGCTGAAGCTTTCTTT.

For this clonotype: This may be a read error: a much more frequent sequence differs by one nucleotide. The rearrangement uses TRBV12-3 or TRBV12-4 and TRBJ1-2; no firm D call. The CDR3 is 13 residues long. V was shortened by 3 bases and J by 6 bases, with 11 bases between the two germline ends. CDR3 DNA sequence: TGTGCCAGCAGTTTGCGGGGTAATAATGGCTACACCTTC. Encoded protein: CASSLRGNNGYTF.

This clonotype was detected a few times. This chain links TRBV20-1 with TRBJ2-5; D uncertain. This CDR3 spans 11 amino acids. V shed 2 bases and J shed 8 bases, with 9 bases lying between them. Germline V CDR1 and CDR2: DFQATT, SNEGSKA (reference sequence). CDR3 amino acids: CSARKGPTQYF. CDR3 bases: TGCAGTGCTAGAAAGGGCCCCACCCAGTACTTC.

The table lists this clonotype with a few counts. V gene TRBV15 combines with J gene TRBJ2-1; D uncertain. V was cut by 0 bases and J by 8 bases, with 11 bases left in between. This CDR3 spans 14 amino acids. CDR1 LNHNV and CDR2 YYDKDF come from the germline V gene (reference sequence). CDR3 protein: CATSRDSGPDEQFF. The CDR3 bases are TGTGCCACCAGCAGAGATTCGGGTCCGGATGAGCAGTTCTTC.

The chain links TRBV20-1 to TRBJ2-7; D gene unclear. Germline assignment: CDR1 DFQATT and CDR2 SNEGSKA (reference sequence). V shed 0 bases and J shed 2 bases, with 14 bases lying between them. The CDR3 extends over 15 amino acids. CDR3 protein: CSARENGGMPYEQYF. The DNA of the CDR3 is TGCAGTGCTAGAGAAAACGGCGGCATGCCCTACGAGCAGTACTTC.

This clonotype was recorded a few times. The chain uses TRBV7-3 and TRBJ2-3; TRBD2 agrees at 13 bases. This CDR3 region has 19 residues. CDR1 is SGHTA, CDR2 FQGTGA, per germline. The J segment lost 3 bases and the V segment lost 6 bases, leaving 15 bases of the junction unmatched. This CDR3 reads CASRLIWTSGSGRTDTQYF. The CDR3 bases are TGTGCCAGCAGGCTCATCTGGACTAGCGGGAGTGGGCGGACAGATACGCAGTATTTT.

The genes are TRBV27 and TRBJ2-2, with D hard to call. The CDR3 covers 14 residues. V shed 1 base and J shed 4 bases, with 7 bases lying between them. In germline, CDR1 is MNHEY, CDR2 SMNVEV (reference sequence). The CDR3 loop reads CASSLWVATGELFF. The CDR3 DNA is TGTGCCAGCAGTTTATGGGTAGCCACCGGGGAGCTGTTTTTT.

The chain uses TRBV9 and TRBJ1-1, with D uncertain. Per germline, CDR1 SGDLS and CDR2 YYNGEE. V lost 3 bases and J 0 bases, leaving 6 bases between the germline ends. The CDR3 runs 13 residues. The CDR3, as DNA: TGTGCCAGCAGCGACGATCTGAACACTGAAGCTTTCTTT. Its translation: CASSDDLNTEAFF.

CDR3 DNA: TGTGCCAGCAGTGTTACAGGGACACTGGGTCAGCCCCAGCATTTT. As protein: CASSVTGTLGQPQHF. The chain combines TRBV12-3 or TRBV12-4 with TRBJ1-5; D might be TRBD1 (6 bases). The CDR3 is 15 residues long. V gave up 5 bases and J gave up 6 bases, with 17 bases separating them.

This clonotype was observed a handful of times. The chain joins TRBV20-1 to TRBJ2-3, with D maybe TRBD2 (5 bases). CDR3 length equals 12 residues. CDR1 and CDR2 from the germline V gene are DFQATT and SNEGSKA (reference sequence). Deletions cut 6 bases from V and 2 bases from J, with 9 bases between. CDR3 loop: CSAPGVTDTQYF. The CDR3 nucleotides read TGCAGTGCCCCCGGGGTCACAGATACGCAGTATTTT.

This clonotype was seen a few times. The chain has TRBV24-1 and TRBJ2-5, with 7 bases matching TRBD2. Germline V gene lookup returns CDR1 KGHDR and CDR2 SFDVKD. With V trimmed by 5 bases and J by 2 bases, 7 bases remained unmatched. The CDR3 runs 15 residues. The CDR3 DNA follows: TGTGCCACCAGTGCCTCTGGAGCGGGACAAGAGACCCAGTACTTC. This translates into CATSASGAGQETQYF.

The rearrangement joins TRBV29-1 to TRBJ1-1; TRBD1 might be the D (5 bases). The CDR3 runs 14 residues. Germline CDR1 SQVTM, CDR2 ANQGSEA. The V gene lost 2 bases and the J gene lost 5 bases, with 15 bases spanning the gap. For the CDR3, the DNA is TGCAGCGTTGAACGGGTCGGGGGAAGGACTGAAGCTTTCTTT. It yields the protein CSVERVGGRTEAFF.